This T cell receptor (beta chain) was obtained from a study of breast tumors, draining lymph nodes, adjacent tissues. Germline CDR1 is LGHNA and CDR2 is YNFKEQ. V lost 6 bases and J 1 base, leaving 12 bases between the germline ends. The CDR3 consists of 14 residues. Findings and caveats of the study: Compared with lymph nodes, tumors were less diverse; compared with nontumor tissue, more.

Samples came from axillary lymph nodes draining the breast cancer. This clonotype has only a few counts. Its matching antigen is unknown. Using its own MiXCR run on the multiplex PCR reads, TCRdb lists one record per CDR3 protein. The sample holds fewer than 300,000 distinct CDR3 sequences, about 30% seen once. The sequenced material came from axillary lymph node tissue. The sequence came from a female donor with breast cancer. Some clones in this sample may be carry-over from other donors' samples. J is TRBJ1-1 and V is TRBV4-2; no firm D call. The CDR3 sequence is CASRRDLENTEAFF. CDR3 DNA: TGTGCCAGCAGGCGGGATCTCGAGAACACTGAAGCTTTCTTT.